This record looks at one T cell receptor (beta chain) sequence and its context. This clone's antigen is unknown. Per-nucleotide qualities are absent, and no much larger clonotype sits a single base away. The data were obtained in a study of long-term antiretroviral therapy in people with HIV (dated by TCRdb to 2022 to 2024). Some background on the complete study: Collection of the earliest samples took place about a decade ahead of the 2015 WHO recommendation for immediate ART, at a time when ART was typically delayed until CD4 counts fell. A retrospective serial study tested whether ART initiation and durable HIV suppression were associated with changes in peripheral blood TRB repertoire composition and diversity. A total of about 180 cryopreserved PBMC samples were contributed to the cohort by 30 adults with confirmed HIV infection, with samples collected serially over a mean of approximately six years (range 1-12). Among the 30 or so participants with HIV, eleven were female. No cross-contamination during QIAcube processing was shown when test extractions of a monoclonal T-cell line were performed alongside some 33 polyclonal samples. Broader findings and caveats from the paper: At every time point, the repertoire was dominated by expanded TRB clones first identified before ART initiation, although this dominance fluctuated and, in many PLHIV, declined after ART. Starting ART was linked to a significant rise in TRB diversity, yet even after long-term ART the diversity remained significantly lower than in transplant donor controls. Compared with controls, HIV repertoires had narrower CDR3 length ranges, and the network structure pointed to an antigen-experienced repertoire that shifted only slightly toward naive after ART. Samples dated from the mid-2000s to the late 2010s, and the ART regimens used may be less effective than current ones. Because pre-ART samples had limited cell numbers, profiling was done on unsorted PBMC rather than on sorted CD4+ and CD8+ T cells. Limited PBMC availability meant only the TCR beta chain was sequenced, without alpha chain pairing. Inferences about post-ART repertoire changes were limited because no data were available on ART adherence, viral resistance or therapy changes.

Participants were included only if at least one PBMC sample before ART initiation and at least two post-ART samples were available. All participants with HIV were treated in the United States of America. Before DNA extraction, cryopreserved samples of about 1-11 million PBMC were thawed and then washed. At the time of the earliest PBMC sample, participants with HIV were aged between roughly 23 and 60 years. PBMC samples were contributed by each participant from 1-4 timepoints before ART initiation and 2-8 timepoints after ART initiation, with a median of 7 samples. Serial HIV viral load, CD4+ T-cell count, ART history and demographic data were obtained for every participant. Genomic DNA was extracted from unsorted PBMC with a Qiagen kit on a QIAcube, with processing performed in batches of 12 samples. The germline V gene (reference sequence) sets CDR1 to LNHNV and CDR2 to YYDKDF. V sheds 5 bases and J sheds 7 bases, leaving 21 bases between their ends. Including cysteine and phenylalanine, the CDR3 has 16 amino acids. The sequence is cut down to CDR3 DNA, 48 bases in frame from base 1.

Sequencing of the TRB variable region was done with the immunoSEQ hsTCRB v3.0 assay at survey level resolution. TRB sequencing targeted a depth of 40,000-50,000 T-cell genomes per sample. TRB libraries were pooled and sequenced on an Illumina MiSeq using a v3 150-cycle kit. The source study handled its data this way. Repertoire analysis ran in R within a reproducible Nextflow workflow covering QC, data transformation and analysis. Custom analyses were implemented in LymphoSeq2, an R package for AIRR-Seq data exploration. Several samples that produced fewer than 5000 total TRB sequences were removed, so 180 or so HIV repertoires were analyzed. Of the roughly 180 retained HIV repertoires, about 61 were collected before and about 130 after ART initiation. Repertoires were downsampled to 5000 TRB nucleotide sequences, and summary statistics were averaged over 100 downsampling iterations. The analysis kept only TRB sequences whose CDR3 regions were at least seven amino acids long. Diversity was assessed using a clonality score derived from Shannon entropy and using the Gini coefficient. In repertoire networks, the top 5000 CDR3 amino acid sequences were linked whenever an edit distance of one separated two sequences. For TRB CDR3 amino acid sequences, GLIPH2 was used to predict antigen specificity groups and MHC restriction. To flag known CMV, EBV, HIV or tissue antigen associations, CDR3 amino acid sequences were matched against VDJdb and McPAS-TCR. Pre-ART, post-ART and control groups were compared with Wilcoxon signed-rank tests and Holm-Bonferroni correction. The source is immuneACCESS, and TCRdb retained only in-frame sequences with V and J called. Part of the clones is not carried over; for the studies checked, unresolved V genes explain less than half of this, and the remainder is unexplained. That table supplies the V and J calls and clone size; D and trimming were determined from the DNA. The sample data list around 25,000 clones, and roughly 90% of these were observed just once. The top ten hold 8.7% of the sample.

This specimen consisted of unsorted PBMCs, obtained 1.8 years before starting antiretroviral therapy. The rearrangement joined TRBV15 to TRBJ1-3, with the D gene uncertain. This TCR derives from a man over 45 with HIV. The DNA sequence is given as TGTGCCACCAGCTTACCCGGGGTAGTCTGGAAGAACACCATATATTTT. The translation is CATSLPGVVWKNTIYF.